This T cell receptor beta chain was profiled in a study of cytomegalovirus exposure and HLA in healthy donors. The data were produced by immunoSEQ multiplex PCR, yet TCRdb's version contains in-frame clones alone and is incomplete. The sample shows about 140,000 clones, 88% of them seen only once. Germline V gene sequence: CDR1 SGDLS, CDR2 YYNGEE. V was pared by 4 bases and J by 6 bases, with 12 bases of the junction left unmatched. The CDR3 sequence is 15 residues long. V is TRBV9 and J is TRBJ1-2; TRBD1 aligns across 7 bases. The sequenced material came from PBMCs. The TCR was taken from a woman aged 18-29 years in good health and CMV-seropositive. CDR3 sequence reads: CASSPRQGVRDGYTF. CDR3 in DNA: TGTGCCAGCAGCCCCCGACAGGGAGTAAGGGATGGCTACACCTTC.